The source of this TCR beta chain is a study of T cell repertoires in cytomegalovirus infection. Study context: Indications came from public TCR beta signatures; they pointed to CMV infection and to a matching HLA type.

Only a few counts were recorded for this clonotype. No antigen is known for it. Study outcomes and limitations: The ex vivo response was dominated by HLA-C-restricted CMV-specific TCR beta clonotypes. Summed frequency of shared TCR beta families picked out CMV carriers who also had the relevant HLA.

TCRdb re-derived calls from the reads in MiXCR, one entry per CDR3 protein. The sample contains approximately 250,000 distinct CDR3 sequences, 22% of which appear only once. The CDR3 covers 13 residues. V was clipped by 3 bases and J by 3 bases, with 7 bases between them. Germline V gene data show CDR1 as KGHDR and CDR2 as SFDVKD. The chain has TRBV24-1 and TRBJ1-1, with D hard to call. The clonotype originates from a human donor in good health (CMV status not recorded). Some clones in this sample may be carry-over from other donors' samples. The specimen was CD8+ T cells from PBMCs. The CDR3: CATSDHSDTEAFF. For the CDR3, the DNA is TGTGCCACCAGTGATCACAGCGACACTGAAGCTTTCTTT.